The rows below give T cell receptor beta chains drawn from one sample of a study of T cells after posttransplantation cyclophosphamide. This table comes from immunoSEQ multiplex PCR, and its TCRdb copy is limited to in-frame clones, with some not included. Of tens of thousands of clones in the sample, about 90% are singletons; the top ten hold roughly 2.5%. Sequences were derived from PBMCs, sampled roughly 59 days after allogeneic stem cell transplant with posttransplant cyclophosphamide. Receptor source: a male patient between 55 and 70 years old who received an allogeneic stem cell transplant from a related donor and was CMV-positive. The graft donor may account for some of the T cells. CDR3s include the opening cysteine and the closing phenylalanine or tryptophan. D genes are given only for firm matches. The size field is filled for only some rows; it gives once, few, many or a size class.

d_call: -; v_call: TRBV27; j_call: TRBJ1-2; clone_size: -; cdr3_aa: CASSLLGGGGRNYGYTF; cdr3_nt: TGTGCCAGCAGTTTACTTGGAGGCGGGGGTCGAAACTATGGCTACACCTTC
d_call: -; v_call: TRBV2; j_call: TRBJ2-1; clone_size: -; cdr3_aa: CASSEAAGFEKQFF; cdr3_nt: TGTGCCAGCAGTGAAGCGGCGGGGTTCGAAAAGCAGTTCTTC
d_call: -; v_call: TRBV11-2; j_call: TRBJ2-1; clone_size: -; cdr3_aa: CASSLETETYNEQFF; cdr3_nt: TGTGCCAGCAGCTTAGAGACAGAGACCTACAATGAGCAGTTCTTC
d_call: TRBD2; v_call: TRBV4-1; j_call: TRBJ2-3; clone_size: -; cdr3_aa: CASSQDSGGASDTQYF; cdr3_nt: TGCGCCAGCAGCCAAGATAGCGGGGGGGCCTCAGATACGCAGTATTTT
d_call: -; v_call: TRBV10-1; j_call: TRBJ1-1; clone_size: -; cdr3_aa: CASSEAFNTEAFF; cdr3_nt: TGCGCCAGCAGTGAAGCGTTTAACACTGAAGCTTTCTTT
d_call: -; v_call: TRBV6-5; j_call: TRBJ1-1; clone_size: -; cdr3_aa: CASSYSADENTEAFF; cdr3_nt: TGTGCCAGCAGTTACTCTGCAGATGAGAACACTGAAGCTTTCTTT
d_call: TRBD2; v_call: TRBV4-1; j_call: TRBJ2-1; clone_size: -; cdr3_aa: CASSRGGPFYNEQFF; cdr3_nt: TGCGCCAGCAGTCGGGGGGGGCCCTTCTACAATGAGCAGTTCTTC
d_call: -; v_call: TRBV19; j_call: TRBJ1-2; clone_size: -; cdr3_aa: CASSIGTGYGYTF; cdr3_nt: TGTGCCAGTAGTATAGGCACGGGCTATGGCTACACCTTC
d_call: -; v_call: TRBV6-6; j_call: TRBJ1-2; clone_size: -; cdr3_aa: CASTDVGGGVRYGYTF; cdr3_nt: TGTGCCAGCACCGACGTGGGGGGGGGCGTTCGCTATGGCTACACCTTC
d_call: -; v_call: TRBV11-3; j_call: TRBJ2-3; clone_size: -; cdr3_aa: CASSLAGGRGTDTQYF; cdr3_nt: TGTGCCAGCAGCTTAGCAGGTGGTCGGGGGACAGATACGCAGTATTTT
d_call: -; v_call: TRBV7-5; j_call: TRBJ2-3; clone_size: -; cdr3_aa: CARSLGELAGGEYYTDTQYF; cdr3_nt: TGTGCCAGAAGCTTGGGGGAGTTGGCGGGGGGCGAATACTACACAGATACGCAGTATTTT
d_call: TRBD2; v_call: TRBV7-9; j_call: TRBJ2-5; clone_size: -; cdr3_aa: CASSLASGGQETQYF; cdr3_nt: TGTGCCAGCAGCTTGGCTAGCGGGGGTCAAGAGACCCAGTACTTC
d_call: -; v_call: TRBV6-5; j_call: TRBJ1-1; clone_size: once; cdr3_aa: CASRRGALAEAFF; cdr3_nt: TGTGCCAGCAGAAGGGGCGCTTTAGCTGAAGCTTTCTTT
d_call: -; v_call: TRBV18; j_call: TRBJ2-1; clone_size: -; cdr3_aa: CASSPRAGSVDEQFF; cdr3_nt: TGTGCCAGCTCACCACGAGCAGGTAGCGTGGATGAGCAGTTCTTC
d_call: -; v_call: TRBV6-4; j_call: TRBJ1-5; clone_size: -; cdr3_aa: CASSRSSNQPQHF; cdr3_nt: TGTGCCAGCAGCAGGTCTAGCAATCAGCCCCAGCATTTT
d_call: -; v_call: TRBV11-2; j_call: TRBJ1-2; clone_size: -; cdr3_aa: CASSFETGSYGYTF; cdr3_nt: TGTGCCAGCAGCTTCGAGACAGGTTCATATGGCTACACCTTC
d_call: -; v_call: TRBV9; j_call: TRBJ1-2; clone_size: -; cdr3_aa: CASSVATGYGYTF; cdr3_nt: TGTGCCAGCAGCGTAGCCACGGGCTATGGCTACACCTTC
d_call: -; v_call: TRBV9; j_call: TRBJ2-5; clone_size: -; cdr3_aa: CASSAYRAETQYF; cdr3_nt: TGTGCCAGCAGCGCCTACAGGGCAGAGACCCAGTACTTC
d_call: TRBD1; v_call: TRBV7-9; j_call: TRBJ1-5; clone_size: -; cdr3_aa: CASSSGGAYNQPQHF; cdr3_nt: TGTGCCAGCAGCTCAGGGGGCGCCTACAATCAGCCCCAGCATTTT
d_call: TRBD1; v_call: TRBV18; j_call: TRBJ2-7; clone_size: -; cdr3_aa: CASSPRGTVSYEQYF; cdr3_nt: TGTGCCAGCTCACCACGGGGGACAGTCTCCTACGAGCAGTACTTC
d_call: -; v_call: TRBV9; j_call: TRBJ1-3; clone_size: -; cdr3_aa: CASSPSGNSGNTIYF; cdr3_nt: TGTGCCAGCAGCCCCTCCGGTAACTCTGGAAACACCATATATTTT
d_call: TRBD2; v_call: TRBV7-6; j_call: TRBJ2-2; clone_size: -; cdr3_aa: CASSPRARGVNGELFF; cdr3_nt: TGTGCCAGCAGTCCAAGGGCCCGGGGGGTTAACGGGGAGCTGTTTTTT
d_call: TRBD2; v_call: TRBV5-1; j_call: TRBJ2-7; clone_size: -; cdr3_aa: CASSPIGASGSYEQYF; cdr3_nt: TGCGCCAGCAGCCCCATCGGCGCTAGCGGGTCCTACGAGCAGTACTTC
d_call: TRBD2; v_call: TRBV27; j_call: TRBJ2-1; clone_size: -; cdr3_aa: CASSRGGAGGQGNEQFF; cdr3_nt: TGTGCCAGCAGTAGAGGAGGGGCGGGGGGGCAAGGCAATGAGCAGTTCTTC
d_call: -; v_call: TRBV6-1; j_call: TRBJ1-2; clone_size: -; cdr3_aa: CASSEHGNYGYTF; cdr3_nt: TGTGCCAGCAGTGAACACGGTAACTATGGCTACACCTTC
d_call: TRBD1; v_call: TRBV7-6; j_call: TRBJ1-4; clone_size: -; cdr3_aa: CASSASGTGGRSTNEKLFF; cdr3_nt: TGTGCCAGCAGCGCGAGCGGGACAGGGGGGCGATCAACTAATGAAAAACTGTTTTTT
d_call: -; v_call: TRBV6-5; j_call: TRBJ1-1; clone_size: -; cdr3_aa: CASSYLTWQGDTEAFF; cdr3_nt: TGTGCCAGCAGCTACCTCACATGGCAGGGCGACACTGAAGCTTTCTTT
d_call: TRBD2; v_call: TRBV11-2; j_call: TRBJ2-5; clone_size: -; cdr3_aa: CASSFGLGGKQTQYF; cdr3_nt: TGTGCCAGCAGCTTTGGGTTGGGGGGGAAACAGACCCAGTACTTC
d_call: TRBD1; v_call: TRBV28; j_call: TRBJ1-2; clone_size: -; cdr3_aa: CASRPGGRELYTF; cdr3_nt: TGTGCCAGCAGACCAGGGGGCAGGGAGCTTTACACCTTC
d_call: -; v_call: TRBV29-1; j_call: TRBJ1-1; clone_size: -; cdr3_aa: CSYEATSPGAFF; cdr3_nt: TGCAGCTACGAAGCTACTAGCCCTGGAGCTTTCTTT
d_call: -; v_call: TRBV19; j_call: TRBJ2-3; clone_size: -; cdr3_aa: CASQQGYSTDTQYF; cdr3_nt: TGTGCCAGTCAGCAGGGTTACAGCACAGATACGCAGTATTTT
d_call: TRBD1; v_call: TRBV10-3; j_call: TRBJ1-2; clone_size: -; cdr3_aa: CAISERRGQFDGYTF; cdr3_nt: TGTGCCATCAGTGAGCGCAGGGGGCAATTCGATGGCTACACCTTC
d_call: TRBD1; v_call: TRBV10-3; j_call: TRBJ1-1; clone_size: -; cdr3_aa: CAISRGQGVGEAFF; cdr3_nt: TGTGCCATCAGTCGGGGACAGGGGGTGGGAGAAGCTTTCTTT
d_call: -; v_call: TRBV5-6; j_call: TRBJ1-4; clone_size: -; cdr3_aa: CASSPLNRVNEKLFF; cdr3_nt: TGTGCCAGCAGCCCCTTGAATCGGGTTAATGAAAAACTGTTTTTT
d_call: TRBD2; v_call: TRBV4-1; j_call: TRBJ2-3; clone_size: -; cdr3_aa: CASSQALAGGWDTQYF; cdr3_nt: TGCGCCAGCAGCCAGGCCCTAGCGGGGGGGTGGGATACGCAGTATTTT
d_call: -; v_call: TRBV18; j_call: TRBJ1-6; clone_size: -; cdr3_aa: CASSSGHLPNSPLHF; cdr3_nt: TGTGCCAGCTCATCCGGACACCTTCCGAATTCACCCCTCCACTTT
d_call: -; v_call: TRBV18; j_call: TRBJ1-5; clone_size: -; cdr3_aa: CASSPGGLSNQPQHF; cdr3_nt: TGTGCCAGCTCACCGGGGGGACTTAGCAATCAGCCCCAGCATTTT
d_call: -; v_call: TRBV5-1; j_call: TRBJ1-1; clone_size: -; cdr3_aa: CASSLEPATVNTEAFF; cdr3_nt: TGCGCCAGCAGCTTGGAGCCGGCCACAGTGAACACTGAAGCTTTCTTT
d_call: TRBD1; v_call: TRBV5-8; j_call: TRBJ2-3; clone_size: -; cdr3_aa: CASSSGTGGTDTQYF; cdr3_nt: TGTGCCAGCAGCTCTGGGACAGGGGGCACAGATACGCAGTATTTT
d_call: TRBD1; v_call: TRBV5-6; j_call: TRBJ2-1; clone_size: -; cdr3_aa: CASSFRDRGPNEQFF; cdr3_nt: TGTGCCAGCAGCTTCCGGGACAGGGGGCCCAATGAGCAGTTCTTC
d_call: -; v_call: TRBV4-2; j_call: TRBJ2-5; clone_size: -; cdr3_aa: CASSLPGRIETQYF; cdr3_nt: TGTGCCAGCAGCCTACCGGGAAGAATCGAGACCCAGTACTTC
d_call: -; v_call: TRBV25-1; j_call: TRBJ2-3; clone_size: -; cdr3_aa: CASHPGYYTDTQYF; cdr3_nt: TGTGCCAGCCACCCCGGTTACTACACAGATACGCAGTATTTT
d_call: TRBD2; v_call: TRBV2; j_call: TRBJ2-5; clone_size: -; cdr3_aa: CASSGSSGGRETQYF; cdr3_nt: TGTGCCAGCAGTGGGTCTAGCGGGGGCCGAGAGACCCAGTACTTC
d_call: TRBD1; v_call: TRBV25-1; j_call: TRBJ1-2; clone_size: -; cdr3_aa: CASSDAGGTGVGYTF; cdr3_nt: TGTGCCAGCAGTGACGCAGGCGGGACAGGGGTTGGCTACACCTTC
d_call: -; v_call: TRBV7-7; j_call: TRBJ2-5; clone_size: -; cdr3_aa: CASSLDTGQETQYF; cdr3_nt: TGTGCCAGCAGCTTGGACACGGGCCAAGAGACCCAGTACTTC
d_call: -; v_call: TRBV9; j_call: TRBJ1-3; clone_size: -; cdr3_aa: CASSPQLPGNTIYF; cdr3_nt: TGTGCCAGCAGCCCTCAACTCCCTGGAAACACCATATATTTT
d_call: -; v_call: TRBV27; j_call: TRBJ1-2; clone_size: -; cdr3_aa: CASSSGTLYGYTF; cdr3_nt: TGTGCCAGCAGTTCCGGGACACTCTATGGCTACACCTTC
d_call: TRBD1; v_call: TRBV9; j_call: TRBJ1-1; clone_size: -; cdr3_aa: CASSVTGGTANTEAFF; cdr3_nt: TGTGCCAGCAGCGTAACAGGGGGGACGGCGAACACTGAAGCTTTCTTT
d_call: TRBD1; v_call: TRBV25-1; j_call: TRBJ1-5; clone_size: few; cdr3_aa: CASSETDRAFHQPQHF; cdr3_nt: TGTGCCAGCAGTGAAACTGACAGGGCGTTTCATCAGCCCCAGCATTTT
d_call: TRBD1; v_call: TRBV5-1; j_call: TRBJ2-2; clone_size: -; cdr3_aa: CASSLDRGAGELFF; cdr3_nt: TGCGCCAGCAGCTTGGACAGGGGAGCCGGGGAGCTGTTTTTT